This T cell receptor beta chain was sequenced for a study of identical twins. This clonotype was seen ten or more times. What it recognizes is unknown. The CDR3 has 14 amino acids. V lost 2 bases to trimming and J lost 2 bases, with 8 bases between them. Template switching created a universal primer site, and the cDNA included unique molecular identifiers. TCRdb called the 5' RACE reads again in MiXCR, with one record for every CDR3 protein. This table holds about 550,000 distinct CDR3 sequences, approximately 20% found once. Overall study findings and caveats: Its conclusions, products of cross-sectional statistical analysis, did not come from following the same donors.

This same sample was also part of a study on yellow fever vaccine responses in identical twins.

The sample taken for sequencing was CD4+ T cells sorted from blood. J is TRBJ2-3 and V is TRBV12-3 or TRBV12-4; a weak D match, TRBD2 (5 bases). The TCR originated in a woman aged 18-30 years in good health. CDR3 amino acids: CASSLSGVTDTQYF. The CDR3 DNA is TGTGCCAGCAGTTTAAGCGGTGTCACAGATACGCAGTATTTT.